This is a list of T cell receptor beta chains from one sample in a study of blood T cell repertoires in COVID-19. Assay: immunoSEQ multiplex PCR; the TCRdb copy retains only in-frame clones and omits some. The sample holds around 260,000 clones; over 75% are singletons and the top ten take about 1.1%. The sequencing sample was made of PBMCs or T cells enriched from blood (not recorded which). These receptors all come from a woman in her twenties or thirties who had recovered from COVID-19. The CDR3 runs from the conserved cysteine through the conserved F or W. The D gene is left open where the match is weak. Only part of the rows carry a size: once, few, many, or a class if the clone is expanded.

v_gene	d_gene	abundance	j_gene	CDR3nt	CDR3aa
TRBV28	.	once	TRBJ2-3	TGTGCCAGCAGTTTAAGGGGCAGGGGGGCGGCAGATACGCAGTATTTT	CASSLRGRGAADTQYF
TRBV18	.	.	TRBJ1-1	TGTGCCAGCTCACCTTTGGAGAGCACTGAAGCTTTCTTT	CASSPLESTEAFF
TRBV15	TRBD2	.	TRBJ2-2	TGTGCCACCAGCAGAGATCGGGGGGATAGCTTAACGACCACCGGGGAGCTGTTTTTT	CATSRDRGDSLTTTGELFF
TRBV12-3/TRBV12-4	.	.	TRBJ1-6	TGTGCCAGCACCACAGGGATTTCACCCCTCCACTTT	CASTTGISPLHF
TRBV19	.	.	TRBJ1-5	TGTGCCAGTAGTATAGATGGGAGAGTCAATCAGCCCCAGCATTTT	CASSIDGRVNQPQHF
TRBV2	.	.	TRBJ1-1	TGTGGCGGGGGGGAGGACACTGAAGCTTTCTTT	CGGGEDTEAFF
TRBV28	TRBD1	.	TRBJ1-2	TGTGCCAGCAGGCGACCTCAGGGACAGGGTTATGGCTACACCTTC	CASRRPQGQGYGYTF
TRBV19	TRBD2	.	TRBJ2-1	TGTGCCAGTAGTATAGACCCTAGCGGTTTCAATGAGCAGTTCTTC	CASSIDPSGFNEQFF
TRBV30	.	.	TRBJ1-1	TGTGCCTGGAGTGTCGGGTCGAACACTGAAGCTTTCTTT	CAWSVGSNTEAFF
TRBV3-1/TRBV3-2	.	.	TRBJ1-2	TGTGCCAGCAGCAAAGGGGGGGACTCCCAATATGGCTACACCTTC	CASSKGGDSQYGYTF
TRBV20-1	TRBD2	.	TRBJ2-3	TGCAGTGCTAGTATTTCCACTAGCGGATACACAGATACGCAGTATTTT	CSASISTSGYTDTQYF
TRBV28	.	once	TRBJ1-5	TGTGCCAGCAGTTTAGGAGATTATAGCAATCAGCCCCAGCATTTT	CASSLGDYSNQPQHF
TRBV25-1	TRBD1	.	TRBJ2-5	TGTGCCAGCAGTGGTACAGGGGGGAGGCAAGAGACCCAGTACTTC	CASSGTGGRQETQYF
TRBV5-6	TRBD2	.	TRBJ2-7	TGTGCCAGCAGCTGGATAGCGGGAGCCTACGAGCAGTACTTC	CASSWIAGAYEQYF
TRBV7-2	.	once	TRBJ2-5	TGTGCCAGCAGCTTAGAGTTGGGGGACTCAGCGGATGAGACCCAGTACTTC	CASSLELGDSADETQYF
TRBV5-1	.	.	TRBJ2-2	TGCGCCAGCAGCGCGGACACTTACACCGGGGAGCTGTTTTTT	CASSADTYTGELFF
TRBV29-1	TRBD1	once	TRBJ2-7	TGCAGCGTTGGGGGACAGGGTCTCTACGAGCAGTACTTC	CSVGGQGLYEQYF
TRBV6-4	.	.	TRBJ2-1	TGTGCCAGCAGTGACGGGCAGAACTTGAATGAGCAGTTCTTC	CASSDGQNLNEQFF
TRBV2	TRBD1	once	TRBJ1-2	TGTGCCAGCAGAGAACAAGACAGGGAAGGTGGTGGCTACACCTTC	CASREQDREGGGYTF
TRBV5-4	TRBD2	.	TRBJ2-1	TGTGCCAGCAGCTTGAGTAGCGGGAGGGTCTACAATGAGCAGTTCTTC	CASSLSSGRVYNEQFF
TRBV7-7	TRBD1	.	TRBJ2-1	TGTGCTAGCAGCTTAGCGCCCGCCCCCTTAGACAGGGAATCCTACAATGAGCAGTTCTTC	CASSLAPAPLDRESYNEQFF
TRBV5-4	TRBD1	once	TRBJ2-7	TGTGCCAGCAGCTTGGCCCCAAAAGACAGGGGCGCCTACGAGCAGTACTTC	CASSLAPKDRGAYEQYF
TRBV28	.	.	TRBJ1-2	TGTGCCAGCAGTTTAGGTCAGGGTGGCGGCTACACCTTC	CASSLGQGGGYTF
TRBV6-5	.	.	TRBJ2-1	TGTGCCAGCAGTCCAGTTCGGGGATCCTACAATGAGCAGTTCTTC	CASSPVRGSYNEQFF
TRBV15	.	.	TRBJ1-4	TGTGCCACCAGCAGAGTAGGCGGGGCGGGTGAAAAACTGTTTTTT	CATSRVGGAGEKLFF
TRBV6-2/TRBV6-3	TRBD2	.	TRBJ2-7	TGTGCCAGCAGTTTTACCGTAGCGGGCGAAGCCTACGAGCAGTACTTC	CASSFTVAGEAYEQYF
TRBV24-1	.	.	TRBJ1-4	TGTGCCACCAGTGATTTCCAGAATGAAAAACTGTTTTTT	CATSDFQNEKLFF
TRBV18	TRBD2	.	TRBJ2-3	TGTGCCAGCTCACGGAGGGACCTAGCGGACTCGGGGGATACGCAGTATTTT	CASSRRDLADSGDTQYF
TRBV3-1/TRBV3-2	TRBD1	.	TRBJ2-3	TGTGCCAGCAGCCAAGAATTGGGACAGTTTACAGATACGCAGTATTTT	CASSQELGQFTDTQYF
TRBV28	.	.	TRBJ2-7	TGTGCCAGCCAACACCGAGAGACAGGCAAATACGAGCAGTACTTC	CASQHRETGKYEQYF
TRBV11-2	.	.	TRBJ2-3	TGTGCCAGCAGCCTAGGGAGGACTACAGATACGCAGTATTTT	CASSLGRTTDTQYF
TRBV19	TRBD1	few	TRBJ1-5	TGTGCCAGTAGTATCTTCAGGGGGCCGGGTCAGCCCCAGCATTTT	CASSIFRGPGQPQHF
TRBV30	.	.	TRBJ1-1	TGTGCCTGGAGTTCGTACACTGAAGCTTTCTTT	CAWSSYTEAFF
TRBV7-2	.	.	TRBJ2-7	TGTGCCAGCAGCGAGGACTATGTCGAGCAGTACTTC	CASSEDYVEQYF
TRBV19	TRBD1	.	TRBJ2-7	TGTGCCAGTAGTAATGGACAGGGTGGTGAGCAGTACTTC	CASSNGQGGEQYF
TRBV9	TRBD1	.	TRBJ2-2	TGTGCCAGCAGCGACAGGGGGAACACCGGGGAGCTGTTTTTT	CASSDRGNTGELFF
TRBV7-9	.	.	TRBJ1-4	TGTGCCAGCAGCTTAGCGGCTGGTAATGAAAAACTGTTTTTT	CASSLAAGNEKLFF
TRBV19	.	.	TRBJ2-6	TGTGCCAGTAGTCAGGGCTCTGGGGCCAACGTCCTGACTTTC	CASSQGSGANVLTF
TRBV6-5	.	.	TRBJ2-6	TGTGCCAGCAGTTCTAGGCTCTCTGGGGCCAACGTCCTGACTTTC	CASSSRLSGANVLTF
TRBV14	TRBD1	few	TRBJ1-1	TGTGCCAGCAGCGAACAGGGGTACACTGAAGCTTTCTTT	CASSEQGYTEAFF
TRBV5-1	TRBD1	.	TRBJ2-7	TGCGCCAGCAGTTGGCAGGGGGAGTACGAGCAGTACTTC	CASSWQGEYEQYF
TRBV7-2	.	.	TRBJ1-5	TGTGCCAGCAGCTTGTCCCGACAGGCTAAAGGGCAGCCCCAGCATTTT	CASSLSRQAKGQPQHF